Here is one T cell receptor beta chain with its context. The source of the sample is a study of T cells in Graves' hyperthyroidism and ophthalmopathy. Regions amplified from RNA transcripts were the TCR beta CDR3 regions. First-round RT-PCR of the TCR CDR3 relied on the HTBI primer set. TCRdb re-analysed the multiplex PCR reads in MiXCR, keeping a single row per CDR3 protein. Counted here are some 270,000 distinct CDR3 sequences, roughly 22% occurring once; the ten biggest clones make up approximately 32%. The CDR3 covers 14 residues. Trimming left V 4 bases short and J 4 bases short, with 13 bases between. CDR1 and CDR2 from the germline V gene are GTSNPN and SVGIG (reference sequence). Ophthalmopathy cases scored 3 or more on the Clinical Activity Score and 4 or more on NOSPECS grade, with duration below 3 months.

The clonotype comes from a middle-aged woman with Graves' ophthalmopathy. The sample taken for sequencing was blood. The rearrangement uses TRBV30 and TRBJ1-4; TRBD1 might be the D (5 bases). CDR3 protein: CAWNLGPRNEKLFF. The CDR3 nucleotides read TGTGCCTGGAACTTGGGACCGCGTAATGAAAAACTGTTTTTT.